Shown below are 9 T cell receptor beta chains from a single sample sequenced in a study of T cell responses to AZD1222 COVID-19 vaccine. The data were produced by immunoSEQ multiplex PCR, yet TCRdb's version contains in-frame clones alone and is incomplete. The sample yields 90,000 to 150,000 clones, 80% to 95% seen once. Source: peripheral blood, taken 28 days after the second dose of the MenACWY control vaccine. The source of these receptors is an adult who received the MenACWY meningococcal vaccine as a control.

On this clone: The same CDR3 is also encoded by other DNA sequences in this sample. This chain uses TRBV5-5 with TRBJ2-5; weak D call: TRBD2 (6 bases). The CDR3 is 13 amino acids. CDR1 SGHKS and CDR2 YYEKEE come from the germline V gene (reference sequence). The V gene lost 0 bases and the J gene lost 5 bases, with 8 bases spanning the gap. The DNA for the CDR3 is TGTGCCAGCAGCTTGGGAGGGACTGAGACCCAGTACTTC. Residues: CASSLGGTETQYF.

The DNA for the CDR3 is TGTGCCAGCTCACCACCCCGGGACAGAGCCAAAAACATTCAGTACTTC. It translates to CASSPPRDRAKNIQYF. This chain uses TRBV18 with TRBJ2-4; TRBD1 agrees at 7 bases. Germline V lookup: CDR1 KGHSH, CDR2 LQKENI. V gave up 0 bases and J gave up 0 bases; unmatched junction bases: 2. This CDR3 has 16 residues. The complete variable domain, with remaining parts taken from reference TRBV18 and TRBJ2-4, reads NAGVMQNPRHLVRRRGQEARLRCSPMKGHSHVYWYRQLPEEGLKFMVYLQKENIIDESGMPKERFSAEFPKEGPSILRIQQVVRGDSAAYFCASSPPRDRAKNIQYFGAGTRLSVL.

The V gene is TRBV3-1 (or the pseudogene TRBV3-2), the J gene TRBJ2-7; D possibly corresponds to TRBD2 (6 bases). V was pared by 5 bases and J by 6 bases, with 17 bases between. The germline gives CDR1 LGHDT, CDR2 YNNKEL (reference sequence). The CDR3 has 14 residues. CDR3 region: CASSSGLGQVEQYV. The CDR3 region has the DNA TGTGCCAGCAGCTCGGGACTGGGGCAGGTCGAGCAGTACGTC.

This clone was found once. The chain combines TRBV11-3 with TRBJ2-6, with TRBD2 matching over 14 bases. The CDR3 is 18 amino acids. From germline, CDR1 is SGHNT and CDR2 YENEEA. The trim removed 5 bases at V and 2 bases at J, leaving 5 bases unmatched. CDR3 region: CASSAGLAGEAGANVLTF. CDR3 bases: TGTGCCAGCAGCGCGGGACTAGCGGGAGAGGCTGGGGCCAACGTCCTGACTTTC.

The chain couples TRBV12-5 to TRBJ2-3; 10 positions agree with TRBD2. V shed 5 bases and J 2 bases; nucleotides not matched to a gene: 4. Germline CDR1 LGHNT, CDR2 FRNRAP. The CDR3 length is 15 residues. The CDR3 loop reads CASGTSGDITDTQYF. CDR3 DNA: TGTGCTAGTGGTACTAGCGGGGATATCACAGATACGCAGTATTTT.

The V gene is TRBV5-4, the J gene TRBJ1-2; D remains ambiguous. Trimming left V 1 base short and J 8 bases short, with 12 bases between. CDR1 and CDR2 (germline): SGHNT, YYREEE (reference sequence). The CDR3 has 13 amino acids. Here the CDR3 DNA reads TGTGCCAGCAGCTTGTTGAGTGGGCAAGGCTACACCTTC. Protein product: CASSLLSGQGYTF.

This chain links TRBV20-1 with TRBJ2-1; TRBD2 matches at 7 bases. Germline-derived CDR1 and CDR2 are DFQATT and SNEGSKA (reference sequence). This CDR3 comprises 15 residues. With 3 bases clipped from V and 4 bases from J, the junction kept 9 bases outside the gene matches. Here the CDR3 reads CSASSPGGGYNEQFF. CDR3 bases: TGCAGTGCTAGTTCCCCGGGAGGAGGGTACAATGAGCAGTTCTTC.

V gene TRBV27 combines with J gene TRBJ1-5, with 7 nucleotides matching TRBD1. V lost 4 bases and J lost 12; bases outside the gene matches: 6. The CDR3 is made up of 12 amino acids. Germline V gene sequence: CDR1 MNHEY, CDR2 SMNVEV (reference sequence). The CDR3 is CASSSLDRVQHF. CDR3 DNA sequence: TGTGCCAGCAGTTCCCTCGACAGGGTCCAGCATTTT.

This clone appeared once. The rearrangement joins TRBV24-1 to TRBJ2-3; D is ambiguous. The CDR3 covers 13 residues. Germline CDR1 is KGHDR and CDR2 is SFDVKD. The V end lost 2 bases, the J end lost 1 base, and 3 bases lay between the germline ends. The chain's CDR3 is CATSDYGTDTQYF. CDR3 sequence (DNA): TGTGCCACCAGTGATTATGGCACAGATACGCAGTATTTT.